The 19 T cell receptor beta chains given below trace back to one sample, sequenced in a study of blood T cell repertoires in COVID-19. The data were produced by immunoSEQ multiplex PCR, yet TCRdb's version contains in-frame clones alone and is incomplete. Of over 30,000 clones in the sample, roughly 80% are singletons; the top ten hold roughly 14%. Material for sequencing was peripheral blood. These receptors all come from an elderly man with active or convalescent COVID-19.

The chain couples TRBV3-1 (or the pseudogene TRBV3-2) to TRBJ2-7; maybe TRBD2 (6 bases). V gave up 1 base and J gave up 4 bases, with 29 bases separating them. The CDR3 totals 20 residues. Germline V gives CDR1 LGHDT, CDR2 YNNKEL (reference sequence). The CDR3 region has the DNA TGTGCCAGCAGCCAAGGACATCCGGCGGGGCCCAATAAACAACGATACGAGCAGTACTTC. Translated: CASSQGHPAGPNKQRYEQYF.

This rearrangement joins TRBV27 to TRBJ2-7, with D tentatively TRBD1 (5 bases). Germline loops: CDR1 MNHEY, CDR2 SMNVEV (reference sequence). V gave up 6 bases and J gave up 5 bases, with 17 bases separating them. The CDR3 loop spans 14 amino acids. CDR3 region: CASRRQGTSHEQYF. The CDR3 nucleotides are TGTGCCAGCAGAAGGCAGGGTACGTCCCACGAGCAGTACTTC.

The chain employs TRBV4-1 and TRBJ2-7; D possibly corresponds to TRBD1 (6 bases). Germline assignment: CDR1 MGHRA and CDR2 YSYEKL. The CDR3 runs 17 residues. V lost 0 bases, J lost 4 bases, and 19 bases lay in between. The DNA of the CDR3 is TGCGCCAGCAGCCAAGAGCCTCCGGGACACTTCTATTACGAGCAGTACTTC. Amino acid sequence: CASSQEPPGHFYYEQYF.

This CDR3 is CASSSGGGSRAYEQYF. CDR3 DNA: TGTGCCAGCAGCTCCGGAGGCGGGAGTAGGGCCTACGAGCAGTACTTC. V gene TRBV11-2 combines with J gene TRBJ2-7, with 7 bases lining up with TRBD2. J lost 2 bases, V lost 4 bases, and 11 bases had no gene match. CDR3 length: 16 amino acids. Germline CDR1 is SGHAT and CDR2 is FQNNGV.

This clone was seen more than once but under ten times. J is TRBJ2-3 and V is TRBV28; D not resolved. The CDR3 length is 12 residues. Germline V gene lookup returns CDR1 MDHEN and CDR2 SYDVKM. Deletions cut 7 bases from V and 9 bases from J, with 14 bases between. For the CDR3, the DNA is TGTGCCAGCAAATCGGGTGACGGGACGCAGTATTTT. Its translation: CASKSGDGTQYF.

The J gene is TRBJ1-1, the V gene TRBV29-1; 7 bases are shared with TRBD1. The CDR3 spans 14 residues. Losses at the gene ends were 4 bases for V and 4 bases for J; bases not matched to a gene: 9. Germline-derived CDR1 and CDR2 are SQVTM and ANQGSEA. In DNA, the CDR3 is TGCAGCGTTGTACGCTCAGGGGGAGGCACTGAAGCTTTCTTT. This codes for CSVVRSGGGTEAFF. The full variable domain, in which reference TRBV29-1 and TRBJ1-1 provide the parts outside the CDR3, is SAVISQKPSRDICQRGTSLTIQCQVDSQVTMMFWYRQQPGQSLTLIATANQGSEATYESGFVIDKFPISRPNLTFSTLTVSNMSPEDSSIYLCSVVRSGGGTEAFFGQGTRLTVV.

The rearrangement uses TRBV21-1 and TRBJ2-7; TRBD1, the table's D call, was not compared with the DNA. TRBV21-1 is noted as a pseudogene. The CDR3 loop spans 16 amino acids. The CDR3 DNA follows: TGTGCCAGCAGCAAAGATCGGGACAACACAACCTACGAGCAGTACTTC. This sequence encodes CASSKDRDNTTYEQYF.

This chain connects TRBV5-6 to TRBJ1-2; possible D gene TRBD1, 5 bases. Germline V gene lookup returns CDR1 SGHDT and CDR2 YYEEEE. The germline V and J ends were trimmed by 2 bases and 5 bases, with 16 bases remaining between them. The CDR3 runs to 15 residues. The CDR3 bases are TGTGCCAGCAGCTTATTGGGCAGGGAGGATTATGGCTACACCTTC. Translation gives CASSLLGREDYGYTF. Full variable domain (rest looked up from reference TRBV5-6 and TRBJ1-2): DAGVTQSPTHLIKTRGQQVTLRCSPKSGHDTVSWYQQALGQGPQFIFQYYEEEERQRGNFPDRFSGHQFPNYSSELNVNALLLGDSALYLCASSLLGREDYGYTFGSGTRLTVV.

This clone was observed a few times. The sample carries other DNA sequences with the same CDR3. This chain uses TRBV27 with TRBJ1-1; D gene uncertain. V was cut by 5 bases and J by 4 bases, with 11 bases left in between. The CDR3 totals 13 residues. Germline V CDR1 and CDR2: MNHEY, SMNVEV (reference sequence). The CDR3 region is CASSPLGRTEAFF. In DNA, the CDR3 is TGTGCCAGCAGTCCACTTGGGCGCACTGAAGCTTTCTTT.

The V gene is TRBV7-9, the J gene TRBJ2-5; the match to TRBD2 covers 14 bases. The CDR3 is 15 amino acids. Germline CDR1 SEHNR, CDR2 FQNEAQ (reference sequence). Unmatched junction bases numbered 6, after V lost 5 bases and J lost 7 bases. CDR3 coding DNA: TGTGCCAGCAGCCCGGGACTAGCGGGAGTGGGGACCCAGTACTTC. Translated: CASSPGLAGVGTQYF.

The count of this clone is one. In nucleotides, the CDR3 is TGTGCCAGCAGCCGAAGCCGAGGGAAGAGGTTAGATGAGCAGTTCTTC. It yields the protein CASSRSRGKRLDEQFF. J is TRBJ2-1 and V is TRBV11-1, with D possibly being TRBD2 (5 bases). The CDR3 has 16 residues. V lost 5 bases to trimming and J lost 8 bases, with 22 bases between them. Per germline, CDR1 SGHAT and CDR2 FQDESV (reference sequence).

This clone has a handful of counts. V is TRBV13 and J is TRBJ2-7; 8 bases align to TRBD1. CDR3 length equals 13 residues. The V gene's germline CDR1 is PRHDT and CDR2 FYEKMQ (reference sequence). The J segment lost 4 bases and the V segment lost 5 bases, leaving 4 bases of the junction unmatched. The CDR3: CASSIRGRYEQYF. In DNA form, the CDR3 reads TGTGCCAGCAGCATCAGGGGGCGGTACGAGCAGTACTTC.

The chain combines TRBV6-6 with TRBJ1-6; possibly TRBD1 for D (5 bases). Germline CDR1 reads MNHNY; CDR2 reads SVGAGI (reference sequence). This CDR3 region has 14 residues. Deletions cut 6 bases from V and 6 bases from J, with 12 bases between. DNA of the CDR3: TGTGCCAGCAGCCGGCAGGGCGGTAATTCACCCCTCCACTTT. Protein sequence: CASSRQGGNSPLHF.

CDR3 sequence (DNA): TGTGCCTGGAGTGTGAACAGTGGACTCGGGGGCTACACCTTC. This gives the protein CAWSVNSGLGGYTF. The chain has TRBV30 and TRBJ1-2; no firm D call. Trimming pared 0 bases from V and 8 bases from J, leaving 16 bases between. This CDR3 has 14 residues. The germline gives CDR1 GTSNPN, CDR2 SVGIG (reference sequence). The full variable domain, rest sourced from reference TRBV30 and TRBJ1-2, is SQTIHQWPATLVQPVGSPLSLECTVEGTSNPNLYWYRQAAGRGLQLLFYSVGIGQISSEVPQNLSASRPQDRQFILSSKKLLLSDSGFYLCAWSVNSGLGGYTFGSGTRLTVV.

The rearrangement joins TRBV4-2 to TRBJ2-2; the D is unclear. CDR1 is LGHNA, CDR2 YNFKEQ, per germline. This CDR3 comprises 15 residues. The V and J ends lost 2 bases and 6 bases respectively, with 13 bases between them. CDR3 sequence reads: CASSQIDNFAGELFF. The DNA of the CDR3 is TGTGCCAGCAGCCAAATAGACAATTTCGCCGGGGAGCTGTTTTTT.

This chain uses TRBV6-2 or TRBV6-3 with TRBJ2-1, with 8 bases that match TRBD2. Trimming cost V 4 bases and J 3 bases; bases outside gene matches: 11. CDR1 MNHEY and CDR2 SVGEGT come from the germline V gene. This CDR3 spans 17 amino acids. CDR3 region: CASSSPSRLAYYNEQFF. The CDR3 nucleotides are TGTGCCAGCAGTTCCCCAAGCCGACTAGCGTACTACAATGAGCAGTTCTTC.

The chain employs TRBV2 and TRBJ2-5; a possible D gene is TRBD2 (6 bases). Germline CDR1 reads SNHLY; CDR2 reads FYNNEI. V was shortened by 8 bases and J by 0 bases, with 13 bases between the two germline ends. CDR3 length equals 14 residues. The CDR3 loop reads CASQGTVYQETQYF. The DNA for the CDR3 is TGTGCCAGCCAAGGGACTGTGTACCAAGAGACCCAGTACTTC.

V is TRBV28 and J is TRBJ1-2; 8 bases map to TRBD1. Per the germline V gene, CDR1 is MDHEN and CDR2 is SYDVKM. V trimming: 3 bases; J trimming: 4 bases; junction bases outside the gene matches: 4. The CDR3 is 14 amino acids. CDR3 sequence: CASSLAGGFYGYTF. The CDR3 coding sequence is TGTGCCAGCAGTTTGGCAGGGGGCTTCTATGGCTACACCTTC.

V and J are TRBV5-1 and TRBJ2-3, with 11 positions matching TRBD2. Germline-derived CDR1 and CDR2 are SGHRS and YFSETQ. The ends lost 3 bases at V and 5 bases at J; junction bases unmatched: 11. This CDR3 is 17 amino acids long. The CDR3 nucleotides read TGCGCCAGCAGCTCGAAACTAGCGGGAGTGGGTGGAGATACGCAGTATTTT. This sequence encodes CASSSKLAGVGGDTQYF.